Below, 24 T cell receptor beta chains from the same sample are listed, as sequenced in a study of T cells of healthy individuals. TCRdb processed the 5' RACE reads anew with MiXCR; each CDR3 protein has one entry. The sample holds about 82,000 distinct CDR3 sequences, 5% seen once. These TCRs come from a female donor in good health.

This clonotype was recorded at least ten times. The V gene is TRBV12-5, the J gene TRBJ2-3; 8 nucleotides match TRBD1. V dropped 4 bases and J dropped 2; count of bases not matched to a gene: 5. The CDR3 is made up of 15 amino acids. Per the germline V gene, CDR1 is LGHNT and CDR2 is FRNRAP. In DNA, the CDR3 is TGTGCTAGTGGTTCTTCGGACAGGGACACAGATACGCAGTATTTT. Protein sequence: CASGSSDRDTDTQYF.

This clonotype was seen many times. The chain links TRBV28 to TRBJ1-4; D unresolved. V was trimmed by 3 bases and J by 4 bases, leaving 15 bases between them. The length of the CDR3 is 16 residues. From germline, CDR1 is MDHEN and CDR2 SYDVKM. In DNA form, the CDR3 reads TGTGCCAGCAGTTTTGACACCTCAGCCCGTAATGAAAAACTGTTTTTT. Encoded protein: CASSFDTSARNEKLFF.

This clonotype showed up many times. The chain uses TRBV5-1 and TRBJ2-7; D might be TRBD1 (6 bases). Deletions cut 7 bases from V and 2 bases from J, with 16 bases between. Germline assignment: CDR1 SGHRS and CDR2 YFSETQ. The CDR3 covers 14 residues. CDR3 DNA: TGCGCCAGCGCGATGGGGCAGGGGACCTACGAGCAGTACTTC. It yields the protein CASAMGQGTYEQYF.

This clonotype was observed at least ten times. The rearrangement uses TRBV6-6 and TRBJ2-5; 7 positions agree with TRBD2. Looked up from germline, CDR1 is MNHNY and CDR2 is SVGAGI (reference sequence). The CDR3 extends over 14 amino acids. V was clipped by 6 bases and J by 3 bases; unmatched bases: 7. CDR3 bases: TGTGCCAGCAGGACAATGGGGGGGGAAGAGACCCAGTACTTC. This codes for CASRTMGGEETQYF.

This clonotype was observed at least ten times. The chain combines TRBV28 with TRBJ1-5; D not certain. There are 16 residues in the CDR3. Per the germline V gene, CDR1 is MDHEN and CDR2 is SYDVKM. V lost 2 bases and J 0 bases, leaving 11 bases between the germline ends. In nucleotides, the CDR3 is TGTGCCAGCAGTTTAAGTGGGAGAAATAGCAATCAGCCCCAGCATTTT. Translation: CASSLSGRNSNQPQHF.

This clonotype was detected ten times or more. The V gene is TRBV24-1, the J gene TRBJ2-3, with no clear D. Trimming left V 3 bases short and J 0 bases short, with 9 bases between. From germline, CDR1 is KGHDR and CDR2 SFDVKD. This CDR3 has 15 amino acids. The CDR3 here is CATSDKSESTDTQYF. As DNA, the CDR3 is TGTGCCACCAGTGATAAGTCAGAGAGCACAGATACGCAGTATTTT.

This clonotype was seen only a few times. The V and J genes are TRBV28 and TRBJ2-7, with TRBD2 matching 7 bases. V lost 3 bases and J lost 2; bases outside the gene matches: 10. The CDR3 length is 16 residues. The germline V gene has CDR1 MDHEN and CDR2 SYDVKM. This chain's CDR3 is CASSFVSGGPAYEQYF. The CDR3 nucleotides read TGTGCCAGCAGTTTCGTCTCGGGAGGCCCCGCCTACGAGCAGTACTTC. Full variable domain (outside the CDR3, taken from reference TRBV28 and TRBJ2-7): DVKVTQSSRYLVKRTGEKVFLECVQDMDHENMFWYRQDPGLGLRLIYFSYDVKMKEKGDIPEGYSVSREKKERFSLILESASTNQTSMYLCASSFVSGGPAYEQYFGPGTRLTVT.

This clonotype has a count of ten or more. The chain combines TRBV29-1 with TRBJ2-1; D call uncertain. V gave up 2 bases and J gave up 8 bases, with 4 bases separating them. CDR1 and CDR2 from the germline V gene are SQVTM and ANQGSEA. The CDR3 extends over 10 amino acids. The CDR3 region has the DNA TGCAGCGTTGAACGGGATGAGCAGTTCTTC. As protein: CSVERDEQFF.

This rearrangement joins TRBV24-1 to TRBJ1-2, with a weak D call TRBD1 (6 bases). CDR1 is KGHDR, CDR2 SFDVKD, per germline. Trimming left V 3 bases short and J 0 bases short, with 13 bases between. The CDR3 is 16 residues long. CDR3: CATSDTGARANYGYTF. The DNA of the CDR3 is TGTGCCACCAGTGATACGGGGGCTAGAGCTAACTATGGCTACACCTTC.

This clonotype is categorized as medium-sized (0.01 to 0.1%). The chain has TRBV27 and TRBJ2-5; 7 nucleotides match TRBD1. V shed 6 bases, J shed 0 bases, and the junction held 13 bases outside the gene matches. CDR3 length: 17 amino acids. Germline V CDR1 and CDR2: MNHEY, SMNVEV (reference sequence). In DNA form, the CDR3 reads TGTGCCAGCAGAAAAAGTTGGGCACAGGGGTACCAAGAGACCCAGTACTTC. As protein: CASRKSWAQGYQETQYF.

Of note for this clonotype: A single base separates this from a much larger clone, so it may be a read error. The chain carries TRBV7-8 and TRBJ2-6; D perhaps matches TRBD1 (5 bases). This CDR3 has 16 residues. Trimming removed 5 bases at V and 2 bases at J, with 13 bases between. Germline V gene sequence: CDR1 SGHVS, CDR2 FQNEAQ. In DNA form, the CDR3 reads TGTGCCAGCAGCCACACCAGGGTTCCTGGGGCCAACGTCCTGACTTTC. Translated: CASSHTRVPGANVLTF.

This clonotype was counted at least ten times. V and J are TRBV7-3 and TRBJ2-7, with a weak D call TRBD1 (7 bases). Between the trimmed V and J ends, which lost 5 bases and 0 bases, there was a span of 11 bases. Germline values: CDR1 SGHTA, CDR2 FQGTGA. The length of the CDR3 is 14 residues. This CDR3 is CASSPGDSSYEQYF. CDR3 DNA sequence: TGTGCCAGCAGCCCGGGGGACAGCTCCTACGAGCAGTACTTC.

The chain uses TRBV28 and TRBJ1-3, with D perhaps TRBD1 (5 bases). The V end lost 7 bases, the J end lost 4 bases, and 14 bases lay between the germline ends. Germline CDR1 is MDHEN and CDR2 is SYDVKM. This CDR3 comprises 14 residues. The CDR3 loop reads CASTPTRVGNTIYF. CDR3 bases: TGTGCCAGCACCCCTACCAGGGTCGGAAACACCATATATTTT.

This clonotype showed up many times. The chain employs TRBV3-1 and TRBJ2-1, with D perhaps matching TRBD2 (6 bases). Per the germline V gene, CDR1 is LGHDT and CDR2 is YNNKEL (reference sequence). Between the trimmed V and J ends, which lost 4 bases and 9 bases, there was a span of 16 bases. The CDR3 has 14 residues. This chain's CDR3 is CASSPRTKTGEQFF. CDR3 nucleotide sequence: TGTGCCAGCAGCCCCCGGACTAAAACGGGTGAGCAGTTCTTC.

This clonotype is medium-sized by share. The CDR3 reads CSVQGANTGELFF. The CDR3, as DNA: TGCAGCGTTCAGGGGGCGAACACCGGGGAGCTGTTTTTT. The chain combines TRBV29-1 with TRBJ2-2, with 7 nucleotides matching TRBD1. This CDR3 comprises 13 residues. Germline lookup yields CDR1 SQVTM and CDR2 ANQGSEA. With 5 bases clipped from V and 0 bases from J, the junction kept 0 bases outside the gene matches.

This clonotype was recorded at least ten times. The rearrangement joins TRBV5-1 to TRBJ1-6, with D tentatively TRBD1 (6 bases). The V and J ends lost 5 bases and 5 bases respectively, with 17 bases between them. Germline V gives CDR1 SGHRS, CDR2 YFSETQ. The CDR3 has 16 amino acids. The CDR3 sequence is CASSPLLQGNNSPLHF. In nucleotides, the CDR3 is TGCGCCAGCAGTCCCCTTCTACAGGGAAATAATTCACCCCTCCACTTT. Looking up the rest from reference TRBV5-1 and TRBJ1-6 gives the full variable domain: KAGVTQTPRYLIKTRGQQVTLSCSPISGHRSVSWYQQTPGQGLQFLFEYFSETQRNKGNFPGRFSGRQFSNSRSEMNVSTLELGDSALYLCASSPLLQGNNSPLHFGNGTRLTVT.

This clonotype showed up many times. The V gene is TRBV15, the J gene TRBJ2-6; no definite D call. This CDR3 has 14 residues. V lost 4 bases and J 4 bases, leaving 8 bases between the germline ends. Germline V gene data show CDR1 as LNHNV and CDR2 as YYDKDF (reference sequence). DNA of the CDR3: TGTGCCACCAGCAAGGGCGACGGGGCCAACGTCCTGACTTTC. The encoded protein is CATSKGDGANVLTF.

A few counts support this clonotype. The chain links TRBV29-1 to TRBJ1-1; D is ambiguous. Trimming shortened V by 5 bases and J by 1 base, and 8 bases separated the two germline ends. This CDR3 has 12 residues. Germline V gives CDR1 SQVTM, CDR2 ANQGSEA. The CDR3: CSVTRQNTEAFF. DNA of the CDR3: TGCAGCGTTACCCGACAGAACACTGAAGCTTTCTTT.

Ten or more counts support this clonotype. The chain employs TRBV5-4 and TRBJ1-3, with a weak D call TRBD1 (6 bases). This CDR3 has 15 residues. The V gene lost 2 bases and the J gene lost 4 bases, with 13 bases spanning the gap. Germline V CDR1 and CDR2: SGHNT, YYREEE (reference sequence). In DNA form, the CDR3 reads TGTGCCAGCAGCTTTGGGGCAGGGGTAGGAAACACCATATATTTT. This encodes CASSFGAGVGNTIYF.

Many counts were recorded for this clonotype. The chain is built from TRBV7-2 and TRBJ1-4; a possible D gene is TRBD1 (5 bases). Germline CDR1 SGHTA, CDR2 FQGNSA. Trimming stripped 5 bases from V and 8 bases from J, with 18 bases between. The CDR3 totals 15 residues. The CDR3 region is CASSPRWGENEKLFF. The CDR3 DNA is TGTGCCAGCAGCCCCCGTTGGGGGGAGAACGAAAAACTGTTTTTT.

This clonotype has only a few counts. V gene TRBV18 combines with J gene TRBJ1-1; 8 nucleotides line up with TRBD1. The CDR3 has 15 residues. Germline V gene lookup returns CDR1 KGHSH and CDR2 LQKENI. Unmatched junction bases numbered 9, after V lost 3 bases and J lost 6 bases. The CDR3 nucleotides read TGTGCCAGCTCACCCTTTGGACAGGGCGTCTCTGAAGCTTTCTTT. Amino acids: CASSPFGQGVSEAFF.

This clonotype was detected only a few times. This chain links TRBV11-2 with TRBJ2-1; 8 positions match TRBD2. This CDR3 comprises 15 residues. CDR1 is SGHAT and CDR2 is FQNNGV in the germline V gene. V lost 6 bases, J lost 6 bases, and 10 bases stayed unmatched. CDR3 in amino acids: CASSLSGSGLNEQFF. The CDR3 DNA sequence: TGTGCCAGCAGTCTAAGCGGGAGTGGGCTCAATGAGCAGTTCTTC.

This clonotype appeared a few times. The gene calls are TRBV13 and TRBJ1-4; no clear D gene. The CDR3 totals 15 residues. The ends were cut back, 1 base at V and 6 bases at J, with 12 bases in the middle. CDR1 is PRHDT and CDR2 is FYEKMQ in the germline V gene (reference sequence). CDR3 in DNA: TGTGCCAGCAGCTTAGCCCCCTACACGGATGAAAAACTGTTTTTT. The encoded protein is CASSLAPYTDEKLFF. The full variable domain, completed using reference TRBV13 and TRBJ1-4, is AAGVIQSPRHLIKEKRETATLKCYPIPRHDTVYWYQQGPGQDPQFLISFYEKMQSDKGSIPDRFSAQQFSDYHSELNMSSLELGDSALYFCASSLAPYTDEKLFFGSGTQLSVL.

This clonotype has a count of ten or more. Here the CDR3 reads CASSLYGVGQPQHF. In nucleotides, the CDR3 is TGTGCCAGCAGTTTGTATGGGGTCGGGCAGCCCCAGCATTTT. The chain couples TRBV28 to TRBJ1-5; D remains ambiguous. V lost 3 bases to trimming and J lost 7 bases, with 13 bases between them. Germline V CDR1 and CDR2: MDHEN, SYDVKM. The CDR3 covers 14 residues. Full variable domain (outside the CDR3, taken from reference TRBV28 and TRBJ1-5): DVKVTQSSRYLVKRTGEKVFLECVQDMDHENMFWYRQDPGLGLRLIYFSYDVKMKEKGDIPEGYSVSREKKERFSLILESASTNQTSMYLCASSLYGVGQPQHFGDGTRLSIL.